This note documents a single T cell receptor beta chain sequence. Its target is not known. The junction does not match germline at one end; this may be a read error. The time point: newly diagnosed GD, antithyroid drugs for less than 3 months. TCR sequences were obtained from RNA taken from PBMCs. The authors drew patients from an endocrinology department in Xi'an, China. The data originate from a study of regulatory T cells in long-lasting Graves disease. Study-level results: Relative to new patients (roughly 950), persistent patients exhibited greater sharing of public clonotypes (around 2,800). Patients with persistent disease showed a bias toward TRBV28, TRBJ1-2 and TRBJ2-5.

This CDR3 is built from 13 residues. Per germline, CDR1 SQVTM and CDR2 ANQGSEA. CDR3 regions were amplified by Arm-PCR using iRepertoire HTBI primers to build TCR beta libraries. MiXCR, run by TCRdb on the multiplex PCR reads, gives a single entry per CDR3 protein. The table includes about 310,000 distinct CDR3 sequences, 15% to 20% detected once. The chain links TRBV29-1 to TRBJ1-1, with 8 positions matching TRBD1. The receptor's source is a female donor with Graves disease. The sample here was peripheral blood mononuclear cells (PBMCs), taken at new diagnosis, from a patient treated with antithyroid drugs. The CDR3, as DNA: TGCAGCGTTGACGTGACAGGGGACACTGATGCTTTCTTT. Its protein is CSVDVTGDTDAFF.